The 24 T cell receptor beta chains below come from one sample, sequenced in a study of T cell changes during pregnancy in multiple sclerosis. The table came from immunoSEQ multiplex PCR; TCRdb's copy has only in-frame clones and leaves some out. The table has roughly 61,000 clones, 75% to 90% seen once. This specimen consisted of peripheral blood, obtained in the first trimester of pregnancy. All receptors come from a female donor in good health, enrolled as a control in a pregnancy study.

V usage is TRBV19 and J usage is TRBJ2-2, with D possibly being TRBD1 (5 bases). Deletions cut 0 bases from V and 0 bases from J, with 8 bases between. The CDR3 length is 16 residues. CDR1 and CDR2 from the germline V gene are LNHDA and SQIVND (reference sequence). CDR3 DNA: TGTGCCAGTAGTATAGATCCAGGGACGAACACCGGGGAGCTGTTTTTT. Amino acid sequence: CASSIDPGTNTGELFF.

The chain has TRBV11-2 and TRBJ1-2; possibly TRBD1 for D (5 bases). V was pared by 5 bases and J by 1 base, with 11 bases between. Germline loops: CDR1 SGHAT, CDR2 FQNNGV. The CDR3 runs to 14 residues. CDR3 bases: TGTGCCAGCAGCCCATCGGGGGATAACTATGGCTACACCTTC. Amino acid sequence: CASSPSGDNYGYTF. Combining the CDR3 with reference TRBV11-2 and TRBJ1-2 gives the whole variable domain EAGVAQSPRYKIIEKRQSVAFWCNPISGHATLYWYQQILGQGPKLLIQFQNNGVVDDSQLPKDRFSAERLKGVDSTLKIQPAKLEDSAVYLCASSPSGDNYGYTFGSGTRLTVV.

The J gene is TRBJ1-1, the V gene TRBV9; TRBD1 is a possible D gene (6 bases). CDR3 length equals 14 residues. The germline V gene has CDR1 SGDLS and CDR2 YYNGEE. Trimming took 4 bases from V and 5 from J, leaving 15 bases between them. CDR3 coding DNA: TGTGCCAGCAGCTCCAGGGGAATGGGAACTGAAGCTTTCTTT. Its protein product is CASSSRGMGTEAFF.

The chain combines TRBV19 with TRBJ2-3; perhaps TRBD2 as D (6 bases). Germline-derived CDR1 and CDR2 are LNHDA and SQIVND (reference sequence). CDR3 length: 15 residues. Between the trimmed V and J ends, which lost 3 bases and 3 bases, there was a span of 13 bases. The CDR3 loop is CASSMESGLTDTQYF. In nucleotides, the CDR3 is TGTGCCAGTAGTATGGAGAGCGGGCTGACAGATACGCAGTATTTT.

This chain joins TRBV7-8 and TRBJ2-2; 9 bases are a match to TRBD2. The CDR3 runs to 16 residues. V lost 6 bases to trimming and J lost 5 bases; unmatched junction nucleotides: 10. Germline V gene lookup returns CDR1 SGHVS and CDR2 FQNEAQ. The CDR3 is CASRRERGALTGELFF. CDR3 bases: TGTGCCAGCAGGAGAGAGCGGGGGGCCCTTACCGGGGAGCTGTTTTTT.

The chain is built from TRBV14 and TRBJ2-6; a weak D match, TRBD1 (5 bases). Germline CDR1 reads SGHDN; CDR2 reads FVKESK. Deletions cut 2 bases from V and 0 bases from J, with 14 bases between. The length of the CDR3 is 18 residues. In DNA, the CDR3 is TGTGCCAGCAGCCAAAGGGGCAGGCCTCTCTCTGGGGCCAACGTCCTGACTTTC. Its protein is CASSQRGRPLSGANVLTF.

The V gene is TRBV5-4, the J gene TRBJ1-1; 9 nucleotides line up with TRBD1. The V segment lost 3 bases and the J segment 4 bases; nucleotides outside the gene matches: 4. Germline CDR1 reads SGHNT; CDR2 reads YYREEE (reference sequence). This CDR3 spans 14 amino acids. The CDR3 DNA sequence: TGTGCCAGCAGCTGGGGACAGGGCCGCACTGAAGCTTTCTTT. It encodes CASSWGQGRTEAFF. The full variable domain, rest sourced from reference TRBV5-4 and TRBJ1-1, is ETGVTQSPTHLIKTRGQQVTLRCSSQSGHNTVSWYQQALGQGPQFIFQYYREEENGRGNFPPRFSGLQFPNYSSELNVNALELDDSALYLCASSWGQGRTEAFFGQGTRLTVV.

The genes are TRBV7-3 and TRBJ2-6, with D possibly TRBD2 on 6 matching bases. Germline CDR1 is SGHTA and CDR2 is FQGTGA. V gave up 5 bases and J gave up 2 bases, with 13 bases separating them. This CDR3 spans 16 amino acids. This CDR3 reads CASSPRGLPGANVLTF. CDR3 nucleotide sequence: TGTGCCAGCAGCCCTCGGGGGTTGCCTGGGGCCAACGTCCTGACTTTC.

V and J are TRBV7-9 and TRBJ2-2; TRBD1 agrees at 9 bases. This CDR3 has 17 amino acids. The V and J ends lost 5 bases and 0 bases, in that order; junction bases with no gene match: 7. CDR1 is SEHNR and CDR2 is FQNEAQ in the germline V gene (reference sequence). The CDR3 DNA reads as TGTGCCAGCAGCGGAACTACAGGGGGCGCGAACACCGGGGAGCTGTTTTTT. As protein: CASSGTTGGANTGELFF.

The DNA for the CDR3 is TGTGCCACCAGCAGAGTGGGGGGAGAGACCCAGTACTTC. It is translated as CATSRVGGETQYF. The rearrangement joins TRBV15 to TRBJ2-5; D may be TRBD2 (6 bases). This CDR3 has 13 amino acids. Germline values: CDR1 LNHNV, CDR2 YYDKDF (reference sequence). V dropped 1 base and J dropped 4 bases, with 7 bases sitting between them.

The chain joins TRBV7-9 to TRBJ1-6; possible D gene TRBD1, 5 bases. CDR1 and CDR2 (germline): SEHNR, FQNEAQ (reference sequence). Trimming pared 9 bases from V and 9 bases from J, leaving 18 bases between. The CDR3 is made up of 14 amino acids. The CDR3 DNA sequence: TGTGCCAGTTCCACGGGGGGGTACGGTTCACCCCTCCACTTT. This encodes CASSTGGYGSPLHF.

DNA for the CDR3: TGTGCCAGCAGCGTAGCTACTCGGGATTCTCTCCCTGGAAACACCATATATTTT. Translating it yields CASSVATRDSLPGNTIYF. This chain uses TRBV9 with TRBJ1-3; no firm D call. The CDR3 has 18 residues. Germline V gives CDR1 SGDLS, CDR2 YYNGEE. Trimming took off 0 bases at V and 2 bases at J, with 18 bases between the two ends.

J is TRBJ1-2 and V is TRBV7-8; D possibly corresponds to TRBD1 (5 bases). The germline V gene encodes CDR1 SGHVS and CDR2 FQNEAQ. Trimming cost V 5 bases and J 8 bases, with 15 bases left between them. The CDR3 runs to 13 residues. Here the CDR3 reads CASSALGAEGYTF. The CDR3 nucleotides read TGTGCCAGCAGCGCGTTAGGGGCAGAGGGCTACACCTTC.

This chain joins TRBV7-2 and TRBJ1-4; 8 bases are shared with TRBD1. The CDR3 length is 13 residues. Per the germline V gene, CDR1 is SGHTA and CDR2 is FQGNSA. Trimming removed 4 bases from V and 7 bases from J; junction bases left unmatched: 2. The CDR3, as DNA: TGTGCCAGCAGCTCCGGGACAGGTGAAAAACTGTTTTTT. This sequence encodes CASSSGTGEKLFF.

The CDR3 DNA reads TGTGCCAGCAGCTTGGCCGGGGCAGATACGCAGTATTTT. It yields the protein CASSLAGADTQYF. The chain has TRBV5-4 and TRBJ2-3, with D possibly matching TRBD2 (5 bases). There are 13 residues in the CDR3. In germline, CDR1 is SGHNT, CDR2 YYREEE (reference sequence). Trimming cost V 0 bases and J 4 bases, with 6 bases left between them.

CDR3 in DNA: TGTGCCAGCAGCTCCCGACAGGGAGGGAACACTGAAGCTTTCTTT. Its protein is CASSSRQGGNTEAFF. J is TRBJ1-1 and V is TRBV7-2; TRBD1 matches 7 bases. With 4 bases clipped from V and 1 base from J, the junction kept 6 bases outside the gene matches. Germline V gives CDR1 SGHTA, CDR2 FQGNSA. The CDR3 spans 15 residues.

This chain joins TRBV4-1 and TRBJ1-6; tentatively, D is TRBD1 (5 bases). V lost 0 bases, J lost 10 bases, and 19 bases lay in between. Germline V gene sequence: CDR1 MGHRA, CDR2 YSYEKL. The CDR3 runs 17 residues. CDR3 nucleotide sequence: TGCGCCAGCAGCCAAGATTTGGCTCCAGGGTTCGGGTCACCCCTCCACTTT. The encoded protein is CASSQDLAPGFGSPLHF.

This rearrangement joins TRBV11-2 to TRBJ2-7; no reliable D call. This CDR3 contains 14 residues. In germline, CDR1 is SGHAT, CDR2 FQNNGV. V was shortened by 2 bases and J by 0 bases, with 8 bases between the two germline ends. CDR3 residues: CASSLSQNSYEQYF. The DNA for the CDR3 is TGTGCCAGCAGCTTATCACAGAACTCCTACGAGCAGTACTTC.

The J gene is TRBJ2-1, the V gene TRBV7-3; TRBD2 aligns across 7 bases. This CDR3 comprises 12 residues. The trim removed 5 bases at V and 10 bases at J, leaving 5 bases unmatched. CDR1 and CDR2 from the germline V gene are SGHTA and FQGTGA. The CDR3 DNA follows: TGTGCCAGCAGCCCTAGCGGCGTCGAGCAGTTCTTC. It encodes CASSPSGVEQFF.

The chain has TRBV5-1 and TRBJ1-2, with D possibly matching TRBD1 (6 bases). V lost 6 bases, J lost 4 bases, and 22 bases lay in between. The germline gives CDR1 SGHRS, CDR2 YFSETQ. The length of the CDR3 is 16 residues. The CDR3 is CASTGGGAHLSYGYTF. DNA of the CDR3: TGCGCCAGCACCGGAGGGGGGGCGCATCTTAGCTATGGCTACACCTTC.

The chain couples TRBV12-5 to TRBJ1-1; D is unclear. The germline V gene has CDR1 LGHNT and CDR2 FRNRAP. The V end lost 0 bases, the J end lost 0 bases, and 17 bases lay between the germline ends. The CDR3 is 18 residues long. The CDR3 is CASGLVREGILMNTEAFF. DNA for the CDR3: TGTGCTAGTGGTTTGGTCCGGGAGGGCATACTTATGAACACTGAAGCTTTCTTT.

The rearrangement uses TRBV5-1 and TRBJ1-1; weak D call: TRBD1 (6 bases). Germline V gene data show CDR1 as SGHRS and CDR2 as YFSETQ. The V gene lost 1 base and the J gene lost 1 base, with 14 bases spanning the gap. This CDR3 is 16 amino acids long. CDR3 protein: CASSLILRGGNTEAFF. In DNA form, the CDR3 reads TGCGCCAGCAGCTTGATTTTGAGAGGGGGGAACACTGAAGCTTTCTTT. Based on the CDR3 plus reference TRBV5-1 and TRBJ1-1, the full variable domain is KAGVTQTPRYLIKTRGQQVTLSCSPISGHRSVSWYQQTPGQGLQFLFEYFSETQRNKGNFPGRFSGRQFSNSRSEMNVSTLELGDSALYLCASSLILRGGNTEAFFGQGTRLTVV.

The chain joins TRBV2 to TRBJ1-2; 9 bases fit TRBD1. Germline V gene lookup returns CDR1 SNHLY and CDR2 FYNNEI. The CDR3 contains 19 residues. With V trimmed by 2 bases and J by 0 bases, 13 bases remained unmatched. The CDR3 bases are TGTGCCAGCAGTGAAACCTCTGTGAGGACAGGGGAGGCTAACTATGGCTACACCTTC. Protein sequence: CASSETSVRTGEANYGYTF. Looking up the rest from reference TRBV2 and TRBJ1-2 gives the full variable domain: EPEVTQTPSHQVTQMGQEVILRCVPISNHLYFYWYRQILGQKVEFLVSFYNNEISEKSEIFDDQFSVERPDGSNFTLKIRSTKLEDSAMYFCASSETSVRTGEANYGYTFGSGTRLTVV.

The sample holds a few counts of this clone. The chain combines TRBV6-5 with TRBJ2-1, with 14 bases that match TRBD2. Germline assignment: CDR1 MNHEY and CDR2 SVGAGI. J lost 6 bases, V lost 4 bases, and 2 bases had no gene match. There are 15 residues in the CDR3. This CDR3 is CASSSGTSGGNEQFF. DNA of the CDR3: TGTGCCAGCAGTTCCGGGACTAGCGGGGGCAATGAGCAGTTCTTC.